Listed here are 18 T cell receptor beta chains from one sample, sequenced in a study of CD8+CD57+ T cells in acquired aplastic anemia. The template used for profiling TCR beta VDJ and CDR3 was genomic DNA. TCRdb redid the calling of the reads with MiXCR, one entry per CDR3 protein. The sample gives under 250,000 distinct CDR3 sequences, 34% of which show up once; 1% to 1.3% is in the top ten. The sequencing input was sorted CD4+, CD8+, or CD8+CD57+ T cells (not recorded which) from PBMCs. Source of these receptors: a human donor in good health, serving as a control.

Notes on this clonotype: A read error may explain this, as a much larger clone is one base away. The chain recombines TRBV10-3 with TRBJ2-2; unclear D gene. The germline V gene encodes CDR1 ENHRY and CDR2 SYGVKD. This CDR3 comprises 14 residues. CDR3 region: CAIGEHLVPGELFF. The CDR3 region has the DNA TGTGCCATCGGTGAACACCTAGTCCCCGGGGAGCTGTTTTTT.

The table lists this clonotype with many counts. The CDR3 coding sequence is TGCGCCAGCAGTGACCGGAACACCGGGGAGCTGTTTTTT. Protein: CASSDRNTGELFF. V gene TRBV10-1 combines with J gene TRBJ2-2; D remains ambiguous. Trimming pared 3 bases from V and 1 base from J, leaving 3 bases between. The CDR3 length is 13 residues. Germline CDR1 WNHNN, CDR2 SYGVQD (reference sequence).

This chain joins TRBV10-2 and TRBJ1-1, with D unclear. Between the trimmed V and J ends, which lost 0 bases and 3 bases, there was a span of 17 bases. Germline values: CDR1 WSHSY, CDR2 SAAADI. The CDR3 loop spans 17 amino acids. CDR3 bases: TGCGCCAGCAGTGAGTCCGTTGGATCATCCTTTGACACTGAAGCTTTCTTT. Translating gives CASSESVGSSFDTEAFF.

The rearrangement links TRBV25-1 to TRBJ2-1, with 9 bases that match TRBD2. Germline assignment: CDR1 MGHDK and CDR2 SYGVNS. This CDR3 contains 15 residues. The V and J ends lost 4 bases and 5 bases, in that order; junction bases with no gene match: 6. Here the CDR3 reads CASSARTSVNNEQFF. The CDR3 bases are TGTGCCAGCAGTGCTAGGACTAGCGTAAACAATGAGCAGTTCTTC. The whole variable domain, filled in from reference TRBV25-1 and TRBJ2-1, reads EADIYQTPRYLVIGTGKKITLECSQTMGHDKMYWYQQDPGMELHLIHYSYGVNSTEKGDLSSESTVSRIRTEHFPLTLESARPSHTSQYLCASSARTSVNNEQFFGPGTRLTVL.

This clonotype occurred many times. The chain recombines TRBV4-1 with TRBJ1-6; 7 nucleotides line up with TRBD1. The CDR3 is 17 residues long. Germline-derived CDR1 and CDR2 are MGHRA and YSYEKL. The V segment lost 2 bases and the J segment 7 bases; nucleotides outside the gene matches: 11. This CDR3 reads CASSQPYRGKSNSPLHF. The CDR3 region has the DNA TGCGCCAGCAGCCAACCATACAGGGGAAAGAGCAATTCACCCCTCCACTTT.

In regard to this clonotype: The CDR3 does not close with the conserved phenylalanine or tryptophan, likely indicating a read error. The CDR3 region is CASSWESENNSPLHS. The CDR3, as DNA: TGTGCCAGCAGCTGGGAGTCAGAAAATAATTCACCCCTCCACTCT. This sequence joins TRBV7-9 and TRBJ1-6; D unclear. This CDR3 comprises 15 residues. CDR1 SEHNR and CDR2 FQNEAQ come from the germline V gene (reference sequence). V shed 4 bases and J shed 5 bases, with 12 bases lying between them.

This clonotype was seen many times. The chain has TRBV12-3 or TRBV12-4 and TRBJ1-4; 8 positions agree with TRBD1. The J segment lost 3 bases and the V segment lost 6 bases, leaving 6 bases of the junction unmatched. This CDR3 has 15 amino acids. The CDR3 protein is CASRKTGQANEKLFF. CDR3 bases: TGTGCCAGCAGGAAGACGGGACAGGCTAATGAAAAACTGTTTTTT.

This clonotype was recorded once. A much larger clonotype is one base distant, so this may be a read error. V and J are TRBV4-1 and TRBJ1-2; D gene unclear. The CDR3 contains 14 residues. The germline gives CDR1 MGHRA, CDR2 YSYEKL. CDR3 bases: TGCGCCAGCAGCCAAGGGTCGATCAAATATGGCTGCACCTTC. Translated: CASSQGSIKYGCTF.

This chain links TRBV10-2 with TRBJ2-7; 7 bases map to TRBD1. CDR1 and CDR2 (germline): WSHSY, SAAADI. CDR3 length equals 14 residues. J gave up 3 bases and V 6 bases, and 8 bases lay outside the gene matches. The CDR3 coding sequence is TGCGCCAGCAGAGGGCATGCAGGGGGCTACGAGCAGTACTTC. It codes for CASRGHAGGYEQYF.

V and J are TRBV19 and TRBJ1-3, with D perhaps matching TRBD1 (6 bases). Trimming stripped 4 bases from V and 0 bases from J, with 10 bases between. This CDR3 is 15 amino acids long. Germline V gene sequence: CDR1 LNHDA, CDR2 SQIVND (reference sequence). The CDR3 reads CASSTQGISGNTIYF. The CDR3 DNA reads TGTGCCAGTAGTACCCAGGGGATCTCTGGAAACACCATATATTTT.

The chain recombines TRBV15 with TRBJ1-5; 7 positions agree with TRBD1. Germline CDR1 is LNHNV and CDR2 is YYDKDF (reference sequence). CDR3 length: 14 residues. V was pared by 7 bases and J by 6 bases, with 9 bases of the junction left unmatched. DNA for the CDR3: TGTGCCACCAACCCTGGACAGGAGCTTCAGCCCCAGCATTTT. Protein: CATNPGQELQPQHF. The full variable domain, its missing parts supplied by reference TRBV15 and TRBJ1-5, is DAMVIQNPRYQVTQFGKPVTLSCSQTLNHNVMYWYQQKSSQAPKLLFHYYDKDFNNEADTPDNFQSRRPNTSFCFLDIRSPGLGDTAMYLCATNPGQELQPQHFGDGTRLSIL.

This clonotype was seen repeatedly, ten times or more. The chain carries TRBV20-1 and TRBJ2-3; tentative D call: TRBD1 (6 bases). V lost 3 bases and J lost 2, with 24 bases in between. In germline, CDR1 is DFQATT, CDR2 SNEGSKA (reference sequence). The CDR3 length is 18 residues. The CDR3 sequence is CSARLSGTRGAPTDTQYF. The CDR3 DNA reads as TGCAGTGCTAGGCTCTCCGGGACCAGGGGAGCGCCCACAGATACGCAGTATTTT.

This clonotype occurred many times. This chain joins TRBV4-1 and TRBJ1-2; TRBD1 agrees at 7 bases. With V trimmed by 4 bases and J by 3 bases, 11 bases remained unmatched. The CDR3 runs to 16 residues. CDR1 MGHRA and CDR2 YSYEKL come from the germline V gene. The CDR3, as DNA: TGCGCCAGCAGCCCGTCACAGTGGGGGACAGACTATGGCTACACCTTC. Translation: CASSPSQWGTDYGYTF.

This clonotype was seen only once. Being one base from a much bigger clone, this may be a read error. No conserved phenylalanine or tryptophan is present at the end of the CDR3, so a read error is the likely explanation. This chain joins TRBV5-4 and TRBJ2-7; 10 positions agree with TRBD2. V was pared by 4 bases and J by 4 bases, with 8 bases of the junction left unmatched. The CDR3 is made up of 15 amino acids. Germline V gene data show CDR1 as SGHNT and CDR2 as YYREEE (reference sequence). CDR3 sequence: CASSNGTSVTYEQYL. The CDR3 DNA is TGTGCCAGCAGCAATGGGACTAGCGTAACGTACGAGCAGTACCTC.

This clonotype occurred once. The V and J genes are TRBV19 and TRBJ2-7, with 9 bases lining up with TRBD1. CDR1 is LNHDA, CDR2 SQIVND, per germline (reference sequence). The V and J ends lost 8 bases and 2 bases, in that order; junction bases with no gene match: 10. The CDR3 sequence is 15 residues long. The DNA for the CDR3 is TGTGCCAGTCAATTAACCGGGACAGGGACCTACGAGCAGTACTTC. Protein sequence: CASQLTGTGTYEQYF.

V is TRBV5-5 and J is TRBJ1-1; 7 nucleotides line up with TRBD1. V lost 4 bases, J lost 6 bases, and 9 bases stayed unmatched. Germline V gives CDR1 SGHKS, CDR2 YYEKEE (reference sequence). This CDR3 has 14 amino acids. CDR3 sequence reads: CASSPGTAPSEAFF. CDR3 DNA: TGTGCCAGCAGCCCAGGGACAGCCCCATCTGAAGCTTTCTTT.

Comments on this clonotype: This may stem from a read error, because a much larger clone lies one nucleotide away. In this CDR3 the conserved last residue, phenylalanine or tryptophan, is missing, so a read error is likely. This chain links TRBV5-1 with TRBJ1-1; perhaps TRBD1 as D (5 bases). The V and J ends lost 2 bases and 1 base respectively, with 6 bases between them. This CDR3 is 13 amino acids long. The V gene's germline CDR1 is SGHRS and CDR2 YFSETQ. The CDR3 DNA reads as TGCGCCAGCAGCTTCCAGGGGAACACTGAAGCTTTCTTA. It codes for CASSFQGNTEAFL.

V usage is TRBV12-3 or TRBV12-4 and J usage is TRBJ1-2; TRBD1 might be the D (6 bases). The ends were cut back, 11 bases at V and 8 bases at J, with 21 bases in the middle. The CDR3 spans 13 residues. CDR3: CASHIWGQGGYTF. In DNA form, the CDR3 reads TGTGCCTCACACATTTGGGGACAAGGAGGCTACACCTTC.